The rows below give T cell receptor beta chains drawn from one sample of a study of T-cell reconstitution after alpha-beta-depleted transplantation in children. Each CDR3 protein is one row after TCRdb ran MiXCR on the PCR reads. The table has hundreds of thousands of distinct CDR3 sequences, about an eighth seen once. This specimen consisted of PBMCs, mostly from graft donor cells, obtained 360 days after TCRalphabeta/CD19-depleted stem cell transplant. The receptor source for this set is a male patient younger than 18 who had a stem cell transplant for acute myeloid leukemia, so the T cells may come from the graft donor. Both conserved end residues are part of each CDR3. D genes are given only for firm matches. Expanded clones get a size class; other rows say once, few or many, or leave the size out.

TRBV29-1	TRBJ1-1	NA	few	CSVDVGVTTAEAFF	TGCAGCGTTGATGTCGGAGTCACAACCGCTGAAGCTTTCTTT
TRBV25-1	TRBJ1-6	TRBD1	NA	CASSEYRDREGGSPLHF	TGTGCCAGCAGTGAATATAGGGACAGGGAAGGCGGCTCACCCCTCCACTTT
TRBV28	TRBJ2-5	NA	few	CASRVLFPYQETQYF	TGTGCCAGCAGGGTCCTTTTTCCGTACCAAGAGACCCAGTACTTC
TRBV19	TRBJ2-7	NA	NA	CASSIELYTRHIRGSYEQYF	TGTGCCAGTAGTATAGAGCTCTATACTCGACACATTAGGGGTTCCTACGAGCAGTACTTC
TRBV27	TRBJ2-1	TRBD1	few	CASTSGTGGGNEQFF	TGTGCCAGCACTTCCGGGACAGGGGGTGGAAATGAGCAGTTCTTC
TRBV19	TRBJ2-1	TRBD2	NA	CASLLAGVSSEQFF	TGTGCCAGTTTACTAGCGGGAGTATCCAGTGAGCAGTTCTTC
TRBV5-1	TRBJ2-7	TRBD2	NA	CASSWDLRTSVSSSYEQYF	TGCGCCAGCAGCTGGGATTTAAGGACTAGCGTTAGTAGCTCCTACGAGCAGTACTTC
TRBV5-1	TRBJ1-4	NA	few	CASSLNSWGEKLFF	TGCGCCAGCAGCTTAAATTCTTGGGGTGAAAAACTGTTTTTT
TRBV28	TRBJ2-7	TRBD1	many	CASSLPWTGGIEYEQYF	TGTGCCAGCAGTTTGCCCTGGACAGGGGGCATAGAGTACGAGCAGTACTTC
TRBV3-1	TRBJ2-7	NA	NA	CASSPRLTLQTYEQYF	TGTGCCAGCAGCCCCCGACTGACTCTACAGACCTACGAGCAGTACTTC
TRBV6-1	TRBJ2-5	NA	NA	CASSSAAEGVSRETQYF	TGTGCCAGCAGCTCGGCGGCCGAGGGGGTGTCGAGAGAGACCCAGTACTTC
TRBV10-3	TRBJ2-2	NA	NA	CAIGSQVGELFF	TGTGCCATCGGGTCCCAGGTCGGGGAGCTGTTTTTT
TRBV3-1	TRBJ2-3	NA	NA	CASLGGMSDTQYF	TGTGCCAGTCTCGGCGGGATGTCAGATACGCAGTATTTT
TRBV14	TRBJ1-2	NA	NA	CASSPYWDNPTGYTF	TGTGCCAGCAGTCCTTATTGGGACAATCCCACGGGCTACACCTTC
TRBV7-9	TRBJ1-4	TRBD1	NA	CASSFGTGVLTNEKLFF	TGTGCCAGCAGTTTCGGGACAGGGGTGCTAACTAATGAAAAACTGTTTTTT
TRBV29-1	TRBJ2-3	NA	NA	CSGGLRTDTQYF	TGCAGCGGGGGCCTGAGGACAGATACGCAGTATTTT
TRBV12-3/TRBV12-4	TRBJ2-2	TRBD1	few	CASSPGDRLRTGELFF	TGTGCCAGCAGTCCCGGGGACAGGCTGAGAACCGGGGAGCTGTTTTTT
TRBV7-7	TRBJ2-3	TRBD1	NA	CASSEGQGISTDTQYF	TGTGCTAGCAGCGAAGGACAGGGTATAAGCACAGATACGCAGTATTTT
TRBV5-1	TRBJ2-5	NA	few	CASKRALQETQYF	TGCGCCAGCAAGCGGGCACTCCAAGAGACCCAGTACTTC
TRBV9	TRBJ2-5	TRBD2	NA	CASSVYAGEGETQYF	TGTGCCAGCAGCGTATATGCGGGAGAGGGAGAGACCCAGTACTTC
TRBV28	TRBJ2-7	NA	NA	CASAFLATPAYEQYF	TGTGCCAGCGCGTTTCTAGCGACACCGGCCTACGAGCAGTACTTC
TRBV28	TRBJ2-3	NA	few	CASNYRTARDTQYF	TGTGCCAGCAATTACCGGACAGCTAGAGATACGCAGTATTTT
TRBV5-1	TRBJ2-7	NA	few	CASSLEKGHSYEQYF	TGCGCCAGCAGCTTGGAGAAGGGTCACTCCTACGAGCAGTACTTC
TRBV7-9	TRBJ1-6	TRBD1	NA	CASSLALGDRGGSPLHF	TGTGCCAGCAGCTTAGCGCTCGGGGACAGGGGCGGTTCACCCCTCCACTTT
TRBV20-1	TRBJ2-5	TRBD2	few	CSAIRIAGLQETQYF	TGCAGTGCCATTAGAATAGCGGGATTACAAGAGACCCAGTACTTC
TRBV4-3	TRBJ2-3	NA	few	CASSQVSSATQYF	TGCGCCAGCAGCCAAGTGTCCTCGGCTACGCAGTATTTT
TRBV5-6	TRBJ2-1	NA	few	CASSLYQGTEQFF	TGTGCCAGCAGCTTGTACCAGGGGACTGAGCAGTTCTTC
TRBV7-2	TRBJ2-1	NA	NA	CASSRGSGEQFF	TGTGCCAGCAGCCGCGGGTCGGGTGAGCAGTTCTTC
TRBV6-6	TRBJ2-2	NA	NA	CASSYSTAGELFF	TGTGCCAGCAGTTACTCGACCGCAGGGGAGCTGTTTTTT
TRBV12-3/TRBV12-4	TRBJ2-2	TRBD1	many	CASSLEGTGDAGELFF	TGTGCCAGCAGTTTAGAGGGGACAGGGGACGCCGGGGAGCTGTTTTTT
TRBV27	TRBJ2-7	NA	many	CATDTDSYEQYF	TGTGCCACCGACACGGACTCCTACGAGCAGTACTTC
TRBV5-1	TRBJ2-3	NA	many	CASSPTWGPDTQYF	TGCGCCAGCAGCCCTACTTGGGGCCCAGATACGCAGTATTTT
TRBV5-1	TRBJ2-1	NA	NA	CASSLGGPLGNEQFF	TGCGCCAGCAGCTTGGGTGGACCGCTGGGCAATGAGCAGTTCTTC
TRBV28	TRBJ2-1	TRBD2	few	CASSYSGTSGTLFTNVEQFF	TGTGCCAGCAGTTACTCCGGGACTAGCGGGACCCTTTTTACGAACGTTGAGCAGTTCTTC
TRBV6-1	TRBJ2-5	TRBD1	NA	CASRLQGNQETQYF	TGTGCCAGCAGACTACAGGGGAACCAAGAGACCCAGTACTTC